This T cell receptor (beta chain) originates from a study of cytomegalovirus exposure and HLA in healthy donors. Study background: Genotyping of more than 300 donors showed that 80% to 90% belonged to the Caucasian-associated ancestry cluster. Study-wide results and caveats: Analyzed later, association rates of TCRs varied across HLA loci, with DRB1 most and HLA-C fewest.

The PCR ran on 60 Vbeta and 13 Jbeta primers. Original data processing: An analysis that came later counted 70 million to 100 million unique TCR beta chains, approximately 10 million shared. Assay used: immunoSEQ multiplex PCR; TCRdb lists only in-frame clones, some missing. V and J calls and clone size are those listed in that table; D and trimming were worked out from the DNA. This sample carries 110,000 to 150,000 clones, roughly 10% of them seen once, and the ten largest clones take 1.8%. Germline CDR1 is MNHNY and CDR2 is SVGAGI (reference sequence). The CDR3 is 15 amino acids. With 6 bases removed from V and 4 bases from J, the gap between germline ends came to 16 bases. Only a few counts were recorded for this clone. Its target is not known.

The receptor was isolated from a middle-aged man in good health and CMV-seronegative. The sequenced sample consisted of PBMCs. The chain is built from TRBV6-6 and TRBJ1-5, with D perhaps TRBD1 (6 bases). This CDR3 is CASSYGGGFNQPQHF. The CDR3 DNA sequence: TGTGCCAGCAGCTACGGGGGGGGCTTTAATCAGCCCCAGCATTTT.